The rows below give T cell receptor beta chains drawn from one sample of a study of vaccination effects on CD4 cells after COVID-19. TCRdb's table, derived via immunoSEQ multiplex PCR, lists solely in-frame clones and lacks some. The table has some 22,000 clones, roughly four fifths seen once. These receptors have no identified antigens. Here the sequenced sample was CD4+ T cells from PBMCs cultured with HCoV-NL63 spike peptides, taken before COVID-19 vaccination. These receptors all stem from a human donor who received a COVID-19 vaccine. Both conserved end residues are part of each CDR3. Fields, in order: J gene, V gene, clone size, D gene, CDR3 DNA, CDR3 protein. A D gene is named only where the DNA matches it firmly. Clone size appears in some rows only: once, few, many, or a class for an expanded clone.

TRBJ2-3 TRBV7-9 . TRBD2 TGTGCCAGCACCATTGGAGACGGGAGGACAGATACGCAGTATTTT CASTIGDGRTDTQYF
TRBJ2-7 TRBV28 . TRBD1 TGTGCCAGCAGAGGGACAGGGCCCTACGAGCAGTACTTC CASRGTGPYEQYF
TRBJ1-1 TRBV25-1 . . TGTGCCAGCAGTGGTTACACAGGGACGAACACTGAAGCTTTCTTT CASSGYTGTNTEAFF
TRBJ1-2 TRBV19 . TRBD1 TGTGCCAGTAGTCCCGCGGAGGGGGCAGGTAGCTATGGCTACACCTTC CASSPAEGAGSYGYTF
TRBJ2-3 TRBV5-1 once TRBD2 TGCGCCAGCAGATCCCTAGCGGGAGGGCCCACAGATACGCAGTATTTT CASRSLAGGPTDTQYF
TRBJ1-2 TRBV9 . . TGTGCCAGCATGGGAGGGGCGGGCTATGGCTACACCTTC CASMGGAGYGYTF
TRBJ1-2 TRBV18 once TRBD1 TGTGCCAGCTCACCAGTGGACAGGGGGCTCGTCTATGGCTACACCTTC CASSPVDRGLVYGYTF
TRBJ2-6 TRBV9 . . TGTGCCAGCAGCGATGGACAACCTGGGGCCAACGTCCTGACTTTC CASSDGQPGANVLTF
TRBJ2-1 TRBV14 few TRBD2 TGTGCCAGCAGCCAAGATCGACTAGCGGGGGGCCTCTCCTACAATGAGCAGTTCTTC CASSQDRLAGGLSYNEQFF
TRBJ1-1 TRBV28 . . TGTGCCAGCAGTTTCCTAGGGGGGGATTACAAAGCTTTCTTT CASSFLGGDYKAFF
TRBJ2-1 TRBV5-1 . TRBD1 TGCGCCAGCAGCTTGGAGGGGGCCAGCTCCTACAATGAGCAGTTCTTC CASSLEGASSYNEQFF
TRBJ1-1 TRBV4-1 medium-sized . TGCGCCAGCAGCCTAACGGAAACGGGGGGCAGGGCTGAAGCTTTCTTT CASSLTETGGRAEAFF
TRBJ1-4 TRBV7-8 . . TGTGCCAGCAGCTCTCCAGGGTATGAAAAACTGTTTTTT CASSSPGYEKLFF
TRBJ2-1 TRBV9 . . TGTGCCAGCAGCGTAAACCCGGACTTTTTCAATGAGCAGTTCTTC CASSVNPDFFNEQFF
TRBJ1-1 TRBV27 . . TGTGCCAGCAGTTTCCACGACAGTAACATGAACACTGAAGCTTTCTTT CASSFHDSNMNTEAFF
TRBJ1-2 TRBV6-5 . TRBD1 TGTGCCAGCAGTTATCGACAGGGAGGAGGCTACACCTTC CASSYRQGGGYTF
TRBJ1-1 TRBV29-1 . TRBD1 TGCAGCGTTGCAGGGGGCTACACTGAAGCTTTCTTT CSVAGGYTEAFF
TRBJ1-5 TRBV25-1 . . TGTGCCAGCAGTGAGGGGGGGCAGCCCCAGCATTTT CASSEGGQPQHF
TRBJ1-1 TRBV7-9 . . TGTGCCAGCAGCCCAACCCAGGGTCTACACACTGAAGCTTTCTTT CASSPTQGLHTEAFF
TRBJ2-2 TRBV9 . . TGTGCCAGCAGCAAATCCGGGACACCCTTTAACTCTCGGGCCGGGGAGCTGTTTTTT CASSKSGTPFNSRAGELFF
TRBJ1-5 TRBV19 . TRBD1 TGTGCCAGTAGTCCCCGGGACAGGGGCAATCAGCCCCAGCATTTT CASSPRDRGNQPQHF
TRBJ2-7 TRBV5-1 few . TGCGCCAGCAGCTTGGAACGCGAGCAGTACTTC CASSLEREQYF
TRBJ1-3 TRBV7-9 . . TGTGCCAGCAGCTTAAGCCATCCAGGCCGAAACTCTGGAAACACCATATATTTT CASSLSHPGRNSGNTIYF
TRBJ2-3 TRBV9 . . TGTGCCAGCAGCGTAGGAGCAGGGTCAGATACGCAGTATTTT CASSVGAGSDTQYF
TRBJ1-1 TRBV12-3/TRBV12-4 . . TGTGCCAGCAGACGGGCCGGTGGGACTGAAGCTTTCTTT CASRRAGGTEAFF
TRBJ2-1 TRBV5-1 . TRBD2 TGCGCCAGCAGCGGGGGCGCGGGAGGTCCCTACAATGAGCAGTTCTTC CASSGGAGGPYNEQFF
TRBJ2-2 TRBV2 . TRBD2 TGTGCCAGCGCCCCGGGGGGGACACGCACCGGGGAGCTGTTTTTT CASAPGGTRTGELFF
TRBJ2-6 TRBV4-1 . . TGCGCCAGCAGCCCCTTGGACCTACTCCCCTCTGGGGCCAACGTCCTGACTTTC CASSPLDLLPSGANVLTF
TRBJ1-2 TRBV5-1 few . TGCGCCAGCAGCTTGGATTTACAGGGCCACTATGGCTACACCTTC CASSLDLQGHYGYTF
TRBJ2-1 TRBV11-2 few . TGTGCCAGCAGCTTCTCCCTGGCGAGTAATGAGCAGTTCTTC CASSFSLASNEQFF
TRBJ1-2 TRBV15 . TRBD1 TGTGCCACCAGCAGTACAGGGGGCCGTCCCAACTATGGCTACACCTTC CATSSTGGRPNYGYTF
TRBJ1-5 TRBV30 . . TGTGCCTGGAGTGTTGGCTCGCGGTACCGATATAGCAATCAGCCCCAGCATTTT CAWSVGSRYRYSNQPQHF
TRBJ2-7 TRBV4-3 . TRBD2 TGCGCCAGCAGCCAAACGTCGCCGGGACTAGCGGGGGGATACGAGCAGTACTTC CASSQTSPGLAGGYEQYF
TRBJ1-1 TRBV11-2 . TRBD1 TGTGCCAGCAGCCCCTTGCCAGGGACAGGGGATTTAGACACTGAAGCTTTCTTT CASSPLPGTGDLDTEAFF
TRBJ2-5 TRBV6-2/TRBV6-3 few TRBD1 TGTGCCAGCAGTTACCGGCCCAGACAGGGGGAAAGGGGGACCCAGTACTTC CASSYRPRQGERGTQYF
TRBJ1-1 TRBV7-9 . . TGTGCCAGCAGCCAAAGGGCCCTGAACACTGAAGCTTTCTTT CASSQRALNTEAFF
TRBJ2-3 TRBV24-1 . . TGTGCCACCAGTGATTTAAGGGGGAGACGCACAGATACGCAGTATTTT CATSDLRGRRTDTQYF
TRBJ1-6 TRBV11-2 . TRBD1 TGTGCCAGCAGCCGTGGACAGGGAGGGAATTCACCCCTCCACTTT CASSRGQGGNSPLHF
TRBJ1-1 TRBV6-1 . . TGTGCCAGCAGTGAATTGCAGGGTGGGACTGAAGCTTTCTTT CASSELQGGTEAFF
TRBJ1-6 TRBV2 . . TGTGCCAGCAGTAGTCGGGGAAATAATTCACCCCTCCACTTT CASSSRGNNSPLHF
TRBJ2-5 TRBV6-6 . TRBD2 TGTGCCAGCAGTTCCCCCACGGGGGGGGCAGAGACCCAGTACTTC CASSSPTGGAETQYF
TRBJ2-3 TRBV6-5 . . TGTGCCAGCAGTTATTTTAGAGGGGGCACAGATACGCAGTATTTT CASSYFRGGTDTQYF
TRBJ2-7 TRBV7-6 . . TGTGCCAGCAGCTTAGCGTCCGGCTCCGAGCAGTACTTC CASSLASGSEQYF
TRBJ2-3 TRBV5-1 . TRBD2 TGCGCCAGCAGCTCGGGACTAGCGGGGGGCAGAGATACGCAGTATTTT CASSSGLAGGRDTQYF
TRBJ2-5 TRBV7-9 . . TGTGCCAGCAGCTGGGAGCGAGGGAAACAAGAGACCCAGTACTTC CASSWERGKQETQYF
TRBJ2-5 TRBV9 . TRBD2 TGTGCCAGCAGCGTAGGATTGAAGACTAGCGGGAAAGAGACCCAGTACTTC CASSVGLKTSGKETQYF
TRBJ2-4 TRBV12-3/TRBV12-4 . . TGTGCCAGCAGTTTAGAGGGGGGGAACATTCAGTACTTC CASSLEGGNIQYF
TRBJ1-2 TRBV6-5 few . TGTGCCTATCAGATGGACCAAGACTATGGCTACACCTTC CAYQMDQDYGYTF
TRBJ1-1 TRBV19 . . TGTGCCAGTAGTATTGGAAGTTACACTGAAGCTTTCTTT CASSIGSYTEAFF
TRBJ1-1 TRBV5-5 . . TGTGCCAGCAGCTTGGATAGTTTGGGGGCTAGGGGTTCTGAAGCTTTCTTT CASSLDSLGARGSEAFF